Sequencing of this T cell receptor (beta chain) was carried out in a study of T cell repertoires in cytomegalovirus infection. Overall study: Based on public TCR beta signatures, there were indications of CMV infection and of a matching HLA type.

Study results and caveats: Predominance within the ex vivo response was attributable to HLA-C-restricted CMV-specific TCR beta clonotypes. Cumulative public TCR beta family frequency identified CMV carriers with the relevant HLA.

Germline V gene lookup returns CDR1 MNHNS and CDR2 SASEGT. This CDR3 is 15 amino acids long. With V trimmed by 6 bases and J by 0 bases, 4 bases remained unmatched. This clonotype was found a few times. The antigen remains undetermined. TCRdb analysed the reads with MiXCR anew, one entry per CDR3 protein. Of fewer than 250,000 distinct CDR3 sequences in the sample, more than 9% were seen once. This chain connects TRBV6-1 to TRBJ1-3, with 8 bases lining up with TRBD1. The receptor comes from a human donor in good health (CMV status not recorded). Some clones in this sample may be carry-over from other donors' samples. Sample: PBMCs. The CDR3 spells CASRNRGSSGNTIYF. CDR3 DNA sequence: TGTGCCAGCAGAAACAGGGGGAGCTCTGGAAACACCATATATTTT.